Below, 27 T cell receptor beta chains from the same sample are listed, as sequenced in a study of regulatory T cells in long-lasting Graves disease. Time point noted: persistent/refractory GD, antithyroid drugs over 5 years with positive TRAb. Researchers made the TCR library from RNA that was extracted from PBMCs. In building TCR beta libraries, iRepertoire HTBI primers were used together with Arm-PCR of CDR3 regions. TCRdb passed the multiplex PCR reads through MiXCR, listing each CDR3 protein once. Of about 400,000 distinct CDR3 sequences listed, less than 25% are singletons. This sample comprised peripheral blood mononuclear cells (PBMCs), obtained when the disease was refractory, from a patient treated with antithyroid drugs. Receptors were obtained from a female donor with Graves disease.

To note about this clonotype: Just one base apart from a much larger clone, this may be a read error. The chain couples TRBV6-1 to TRBJ2-2; 7 bases line up with TRBD2. Germline CDR1 is MNHNS and CDR2 is SASEGT. The CDR3 sequence is 13 residues long. The J segment lost 7 bases and the V segment lost 6 bases, leaving 5 bases of the junction unmatched. The CDR3 region has the DNA TGTGCCAGCAGGGTGGGGGGGGACGGGGAGCTGTTTTTT. Protein sequence: CASRVGGDGELFF.

This clonotype has just a few counts. The chain couples TRBV7-9 to TRBJ1-2; D might be TRBD1 (5 bases). Looked up from germline, CDR1 is SEHNR and CDR2 is FQNEAQ (reference sequence). Between the trimmed V and J ends, which lost 6 bases and 8 bases, there was a span of 10 bases. The length of the CDR3 is 11 residues. CDR3 sequence: CASRGRGGYTF. CDR3 bases: TGTGCCAGCAGGGGACGAGGGGGCTACACCTTC.

The V and J genes are TRBV6-1 and TRBJ2-2; 9 positions match TRBD1. The CDR3 runs to 15 residues. With 8 bases clipped from V and 6 bases from J, the junction kept 10 bases outside the gene matches. Germline loops: CDR1 MNHNS, CDR2 SASEGT. The CDR3 DNA sequence: TGTGCCAGCGGTCCCGGGACAGGGCAGGCCGGGGAGCTGTTTTTT. Its translation: CASGPGTGQAGELFF.

There are a few counts of this clonotype. This rearrangement joins TRBV29-1 to TRBJ2-5, with 12 nucleotides matching TRBD2. The closer fit of TRBJ2-1 to the DNA end suggests the J call may be wrong. CDR1 is SQVTM, CDR2 ANQGSEA, per germline. This CDR3 region has 19 residues. The CDR3 region is CSVEVASGRAIVDPDEQFF. The DNA of the CDR3 is TGCAGCGTTGAAGTGGCTAGCGGGAGGGCCATAGTTGATCCCGATGAGCAGTTCTTC.

The CDR3 DNA sequence: TGCAGTGCTCTTACGAATGGGGCGGGAGGGAGCTCCTACAATGAGCAGTTCTTC. It translates to CSALTNGAGGSSYNEQFF. The chain has TRBV20-1 and TRBJ2-1; 9 nucleotides agree with TRBD2. The V gene's germline CDR1 is DFQATT and CDR2 SNEGSKA (reference sequence). The CDR3 contains 18 residues. Losses at the gene ends were 5 bases for V and 0 bases for J; bases not matched to a gene: 14.

There are a few counts of this clonotype. The genes are TRBV29-1 and TRBJ2-2; no clear D gene. CDR3 length: 12 residues. Germline V gene data show CDR1 as SQVTM and CDR2 as ANQGSEA. V was pared by 3 bases and J by 4 bases, with 6 bases between. CDR3 sequence (DNA): TGCAGCGTTGAGGCTGGCACCGGGGAGCTGTTTTTT. Translation: CSVEAGTGELFF.

This clonotype occurred many times. This rearrangement joins TRBV2 to TRBJ2-3; D may be TRBD2 (5 bases). The V end was cut by 10 bases, the J end by 4 bases, with 21 bases between. Looked up from germline, CDR1 is SNHLY and CDR2 is FYNNEI. The CDR3 totals 15 residues. CDR3 amino acids: CATQPTGSRPDTQYF. In DNA form, the CDR3 reads TGTGCCACCCAACCAACGGGAAGCCGGCCAGATACGCAGTATTTT.

This chain uses TRBV7-2 with TRBJ2-3; maybe TRBD2 (6 bases). CDR3 length equals 16 residues. Germline V gene sequence: CDR1 SGHTA, CDR2 FQGNSA. Trimming cost V 4 bases and J 9 bases, with 23 bases left between them. The CDR3 DNA reads as TGTGCCAGCAGCTCCGCGGTAGCGGCTCTTGGGGAGACGCAGTATTTT. This translates into CASSSAVAALGETQYF. Using reference TRBV7-2 and TRBJ2-3 for the parts outside the CDR3, the full variable domain is GAGVSQSPSNKVTEKGKDVELRCDPISGHTALYWYRQSLGQGLEFLIYFQGNSAPDKSGLPSDRFSAERTGGSVSTLTIQRTQQEDSAVYLCASSSAVAALGETQYFGPGTRLTVL.

This clonotype has a handful of counts. The rearrangement links TRBV9 to TRBJ2-2; 12 positions agree with TRBD2. The length of the CDR3 is 15 residues. Germline CDR1 SGDLS, CDR2 YYNGEE. The CDR3 coding sequence is TGTGCGAGCGAAGGGCTAGCGGGAGGGCCCGGGGAGCTGTTTTTT. It translates to CASEGLAGGPGELFF.

This clonotype was counted a few times. CDR3 coding DNA: TGTGCCAGCAGAAGACAGGGGGCGCGCGACACCGGGGAGCTGTTTTTT. Translation: CASRRQGARDTGELFF. The rearrangement uses TRBV27 and TRBJ2-2, with 10 bases lining up with TRBD1. This CDR3 spans 16 amino acids. Germline values: CDR1 MNHEY, CDR2 SMNVEV (reference sequence). V lost 6 bases and J lost 3; bases outside the gene matches: 7.

In its sample, this clonotype was seen a few times. V and J are TRBV24-1 and TRBJ2-1; 8 bases are a match to TRBD1. Germline V CDR1 and CDR2: KGHDR, SFDVKD. V lost 4 bases to trimming and J lost 4 bases; unmatched junction nucleotides: 8. The length of the CDR3 is 16 residues. The chain's CDR3 is CATSDPRDRKYNEQFF. CDR3 DNA: TGTGCCACCAGTGACCCCCGGGACAGGAAGTACAATGAGCAGTTCTTC.

This rearrangement joins TRBV7-6 to TRBJ2-5; the D is unclear. The CDR3 sequence is 14 residues long. Germline loops: CDR1 SGHVS, CDR2 FNYEAQ. V was trimmed by 7 bases and J by 2 bases, leaving 14 bases between them. The CDR3 DNA sequence: TGTGCCAGCACTCTCGGACGGCATCAAGAGACCCAGTACTTC. The encoded protein is CASTLGRHQETQYF. Complete variable domain (other parts from reference TRBV7-6 and TRBJ2-5): GAGVSQSPRYKVTKRGQDVALRCDPISGHVSLYWYRQALGQGPEFLTYFNYEAQQDKSGLPNDRFSAERPEGSISTLTIQRTEQRDSAMYRCASTLGRHQETQYFGPGTRLLVL.

The CDR3 is CASSLGTSGVTGELFF. The CDR3 bases are TGTGCCAGCAGCTTAGGGACTAGCGGAGTCACCGGGGAGCTGTTTTTT. The genes are TRBV7-2 and TRBJ2-2, with 10 bases lining up with TRBD2. This CDR3 has 16 amino acids. Per germline, CDR1 SGHTA and CDR2 FQGNSA. V was clipped by 1 base and J by 4 bases; unmatched bases: 3.

The chain joins TRBV4-3 to TRBJ2-4, with 8 bases aligning to TRBD1. The V segment lost 4 bases and the J segment 3 bases; nucleotides outside the gene matches: 8. The germline V gene has CDR1 LGHNA and CDR2 YSLEER. The length of the CDR3 is 16 residues. The CDR3: CASSLETGDGKNIQYF. The CDR3 nucleotides are TGCGCCAGCAGCCTAGAGACAGGGGATGGCAAAAACATTCAGTACTTC.

The chain recombines TRBV7-9 with TRBJ2-1; no reliable D call. The germline V gene encodes CDR1 SEHNR and CDR2 FQNEAQ (reference sequence). The CDR3 totals 17 residues. V lost 4 bases and J lost 0, with 16 bases in between. The CDR3 sequence is CASSSSESESSYNEQFF. CDR3 in DNA: TGTGCCAGCAGCTCTTCGGAGAGCGAGAGCTCCTACAATGAGCAGTTCTTC. Full variable domain (missing parts from reference TRBV7-9 and TRBJ2-1): DTGVSQNPRHKITKRGQNVTFRCDPISEHNRLYWYRQTLGQGPEFLTYFQNEAQLEKSRLLSDRFSAERPKGSFSTLEIQRTEQGDSAMYLCASSSSESESSYNEQFFGPGTRLTVL.

Points on this clonotype: A clone one base away is much larger, so this may be a read error. The rearrangement uses TRBV7-8 and TRBJ2-7, with D tentatively TRBD2 (6 bases). The germline V gene has CDR1 SGHVS and CDR2 FQNEAQ. The CDR3 runs to 15 residues. Trimming left V 9 bases short and J 7 bases short, with 25 bases between. CDR3 sequence (DNA): TGTGCCAGTCGCCGCGGGGACCAGTCGGCAGGGGAGCAGTACTTC. Its translation is CASRRGDQSAGEQYF.

The table lists this clonotype with many counts. The V and J genes are TRBV3-1 and TRBJ1-2; a weak D match, TRBD1 (6 bases). The length of the CDR3 is 14 residues. V dropped 3 bases and J dropped 6 bases, with 14 bases sitting between them. Germline CDR1 and CDR2: LGHDT and YNNKEL (reference sequence). The CDR3 nucleotides are TGTGCCAGCAGCCAGCCACAGGGTCTCCATGGCTACACCTTC. Its protein product is CASSQPQGLHGYTF.

About this clonotype itself: Possible read error: a much larger clone is one base away. The chain joins TRBV11-2 to TRBJ2-5; 8 bases match TRBD2. The J call may not be correct, given that the DNA end is closer to TRBJ2-1. Germline CDR1 reads SGHAT; CDR2 reads FQNNGV. This CDR3 region has 14 residues. CDR3 DNA sequence: TGTGTCAGCAGCGCGGGAGGTGGGTACAATGAGCAGTTCTTC. Translated, it gives CVSSAGGGYNEQFF.

This clonotype was observed at least ten times. V gene TRBV7-2 combines with J gene TRBJ2-5, with TRBD2 matching over 14 bases. The CDR3 has 16 residues. Germline CDR1 is SGHTA and CDR2 is FQGNSA. J lost 3 bases, V lost 5 bases, and 5 bases had no gene match. This chain's CDR3 is CASSHRLAGGEETQYF. The CDR3 DNA reads TGTGCCAGCAGCCATCGACTAGCGGGAGGGGAAGAGACCCAGTACTTC.

The chain links TRBV7-8 to TRBJ1-3; no clear D. V was pared by 0 bases and J by 0 bases, with 12 bases between. Germline V CDR1 and CDR2: SGHVS, FQNEAQ. The CDR3 is made up of 17 amino acids. CDR3 protein: CASSLAFQRPSGNTIYF. The CDR3 DNA reads as TGTGCCAGCAGCTTAGCTTTTCAGCGACCCTCTGGAAACACCATATATTTT.

This clonotype was observed at least ten times. The J gene is TRBJ1-6, the V gene TRBV3-1; D call uncertain. The V and J ends lost 3 bases and 5 bases respectively, with 8 bases between them. CDR1 LGHDT and CDR2 YNNKEL come from the germline V gene (reference sequence). CDR3 length equals 14 residues. This CDR3 is CASSQETDNSPLHF. The CDR3 DNA reads TGTGCCAGCAGCCAGGAGACCGATAATTCACCCCTCCACTTT.

The V gene is TRBV4-2, the J gene TRBJ2-5; 11 bases fit TRBD2. Looked up from germline, CDR1 is LGHNA and CDR2 is YNFKEQ. This CDR3 has 17 residues. J was trimmed by 4 bases and V by 0 bases; bases with no gene match: 7. CDR3 nucleotide sequence: TGTGCCAGCAGCCAAGATACGTTAGCGGGAGGGGGAGAGACCCAGTACTTC. Translated: CASSQDTLAGGGETQYF.

This clonotype was recorded a few times. This rearrangement joins TRBV25-1 to TRBJ2-2; 12 bases are shared with TRBD2. The V segment lost 5 bases and the J segment 5 bases; nucleotides outside the gene matches: 3. The germline V gene encodes CDR1 MGHDK and CDR2 SYGVNS. The CDR3 is made up of 15 amino acids. CDR3 amino acids: CASSFGTSGTGELFF. The CDR3 DNA is TGTGCCAGCAGTTTTGGGACTAGCGGGACCGGGGAGCTGTTTTTT.

The V gene is TRBV5-6, the J gene TRBJ2-2; D is perhaps TRBD1 (5 bases). Germline V gene sequence: CDR1 SGHDT, CDR2 YYEEEE. CDR3 size: 14 residues. V dropped 4 bases and J dropped 2 bases, with 9 bases sitting between them. The CDR3 loop reads CASSADINTGELFF. CDR3 coding DNA: TGTGCCAGCAGCGCGGACATCAACACCGGGGAGCTGTTTTTT.

The chain combines TRBV29-1 with TRBJ1-1; D is undetermined. Trimming took 2 bases from V and 8 from J, leaving 12 bases between them. Looked up from germline, CDR1 is SQVTM and CDR2 is ANQGSEA. The CDR3 runs 12 residues. In nucleotides, the CDR3 is TGCAGCGTTGAAACGCACAGACTCGAAGCTTTCTTT. It is translated as CSVETHRLEAFF.

This clonotype was picked up many times. V and J are TRBV28 and TRBJ1-5; 9 bases are shared with TRBD1. The junction had 8 bases not matched to a gene; V was cut back by 5 bases and J by 3 bases. Germline CDR1 and CDR2: MDHEN and SYDVKM. The CDR3 extends over 16 amino acids. The CDR3 here is CASSIQGAKANQPQHF. The DNA for the CDR3 is TGTGCCAGCAGTATACAGGGGGCGAAAGCCAATCAGCCCCAGCATTTT.

With regard to this clonotype: A read error may be the cause here, since a much bigger clone is one base away. The J gene is TRBJ2-5, the V gene TRBV7-9, with D unresolved. Germline CDR1 reads SEHNR; CDR2 reads FQNEAQ (reference sequence). The CDR3 extends over 14 amino acids. CDR3 DNA sequence: TGTGCCAGCAGCCCAGAGAGGTTCCAAGAGGCCCAGTACTTC. Its protein is CASSPERFQEAQYF.